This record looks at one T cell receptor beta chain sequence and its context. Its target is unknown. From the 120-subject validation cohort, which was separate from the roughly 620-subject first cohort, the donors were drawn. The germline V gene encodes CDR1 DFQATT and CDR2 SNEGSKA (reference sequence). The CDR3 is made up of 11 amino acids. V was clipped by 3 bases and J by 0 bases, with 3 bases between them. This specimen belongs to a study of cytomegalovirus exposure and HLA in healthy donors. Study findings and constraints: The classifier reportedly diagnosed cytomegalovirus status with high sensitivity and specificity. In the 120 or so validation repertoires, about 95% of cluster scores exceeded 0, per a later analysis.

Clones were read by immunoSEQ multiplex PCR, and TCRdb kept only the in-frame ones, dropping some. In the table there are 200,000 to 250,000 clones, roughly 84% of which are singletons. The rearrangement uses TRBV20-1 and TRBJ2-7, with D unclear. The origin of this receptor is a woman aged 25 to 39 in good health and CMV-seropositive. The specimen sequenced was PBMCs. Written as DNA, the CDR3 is TGCAGTGCTAGGCCCTCCTACGAGCAGTACTTC. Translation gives CSARPSYEQYF.